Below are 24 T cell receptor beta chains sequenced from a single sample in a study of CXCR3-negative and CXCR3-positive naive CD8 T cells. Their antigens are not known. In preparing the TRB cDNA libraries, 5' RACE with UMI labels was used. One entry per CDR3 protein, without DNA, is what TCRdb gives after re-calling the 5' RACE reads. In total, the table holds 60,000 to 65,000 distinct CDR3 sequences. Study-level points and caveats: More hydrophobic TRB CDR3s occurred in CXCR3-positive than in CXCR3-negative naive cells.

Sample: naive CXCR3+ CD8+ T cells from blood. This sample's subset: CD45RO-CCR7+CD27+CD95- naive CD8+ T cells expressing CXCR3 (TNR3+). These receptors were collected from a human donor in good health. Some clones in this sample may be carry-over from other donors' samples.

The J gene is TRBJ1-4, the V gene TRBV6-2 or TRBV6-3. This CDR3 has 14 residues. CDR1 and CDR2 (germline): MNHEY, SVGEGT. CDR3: CASSLQPTNEKLFF.

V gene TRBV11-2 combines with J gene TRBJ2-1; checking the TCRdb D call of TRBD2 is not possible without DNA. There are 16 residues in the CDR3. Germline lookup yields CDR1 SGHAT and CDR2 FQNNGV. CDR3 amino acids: CASSLRRGLARNEQFF.

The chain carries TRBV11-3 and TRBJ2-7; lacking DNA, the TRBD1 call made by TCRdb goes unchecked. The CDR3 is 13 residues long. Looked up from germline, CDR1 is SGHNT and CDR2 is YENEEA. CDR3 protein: CASSLRDINEQYF.

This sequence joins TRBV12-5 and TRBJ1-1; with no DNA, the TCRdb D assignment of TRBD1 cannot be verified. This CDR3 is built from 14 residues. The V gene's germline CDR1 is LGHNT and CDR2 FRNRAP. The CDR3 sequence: CASGATGTFSEAFF.

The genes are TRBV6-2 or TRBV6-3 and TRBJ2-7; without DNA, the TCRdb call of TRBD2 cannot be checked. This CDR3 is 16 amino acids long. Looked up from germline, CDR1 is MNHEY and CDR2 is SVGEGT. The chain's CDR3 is CASSPTRDFPIHEQYF.

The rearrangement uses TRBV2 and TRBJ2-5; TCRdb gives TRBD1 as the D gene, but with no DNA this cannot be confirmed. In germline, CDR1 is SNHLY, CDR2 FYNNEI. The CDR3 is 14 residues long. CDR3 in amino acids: CASDGTELQETQYF.

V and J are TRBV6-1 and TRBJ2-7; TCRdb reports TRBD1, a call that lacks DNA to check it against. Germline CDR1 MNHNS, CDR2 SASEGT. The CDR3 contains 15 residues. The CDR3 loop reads CASSYSRSWDYEQCF.

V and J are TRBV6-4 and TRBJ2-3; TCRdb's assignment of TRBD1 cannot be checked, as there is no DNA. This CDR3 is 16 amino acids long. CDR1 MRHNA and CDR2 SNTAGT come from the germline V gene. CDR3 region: CASSPREGGPGDTQYF.

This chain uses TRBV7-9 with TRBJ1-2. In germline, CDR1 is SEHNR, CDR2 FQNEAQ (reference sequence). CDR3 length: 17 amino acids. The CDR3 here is CASSLGPAGASGSGYTF.

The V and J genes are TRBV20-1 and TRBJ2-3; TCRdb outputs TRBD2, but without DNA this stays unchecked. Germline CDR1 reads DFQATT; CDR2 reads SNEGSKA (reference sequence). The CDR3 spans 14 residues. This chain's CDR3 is CSARDRVSGGPQYF.

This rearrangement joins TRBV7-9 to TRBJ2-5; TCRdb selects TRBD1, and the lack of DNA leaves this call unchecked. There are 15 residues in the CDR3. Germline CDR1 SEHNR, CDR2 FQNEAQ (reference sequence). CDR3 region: CASSTGTQYQETQYF.

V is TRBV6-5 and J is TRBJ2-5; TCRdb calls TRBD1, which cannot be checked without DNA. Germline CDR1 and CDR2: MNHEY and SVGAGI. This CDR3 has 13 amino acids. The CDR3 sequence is CASRVGGLETQYF.

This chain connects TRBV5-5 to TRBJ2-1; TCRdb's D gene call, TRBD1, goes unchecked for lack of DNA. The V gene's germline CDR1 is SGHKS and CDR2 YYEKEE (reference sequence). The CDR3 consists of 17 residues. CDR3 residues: CASSLELTGFDYNEQFF. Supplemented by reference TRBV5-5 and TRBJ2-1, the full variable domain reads DAGVTQSPTHLIKTRGQQVTLRCSPISGHKSVSWYQQVLGQGPQFIFQYYEKEERGRGNFPDRFSARQFPNYSSELNVNALLLGDSALYLCASSLELTGFDYNEQFFGPGTRLTVL.

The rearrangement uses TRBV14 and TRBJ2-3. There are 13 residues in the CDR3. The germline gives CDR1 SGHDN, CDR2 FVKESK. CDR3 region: CASSQGRSDTQYF.

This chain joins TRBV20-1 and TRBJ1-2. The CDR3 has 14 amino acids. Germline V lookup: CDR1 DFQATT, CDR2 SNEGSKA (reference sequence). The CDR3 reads CSASSQRDGYGYTF.

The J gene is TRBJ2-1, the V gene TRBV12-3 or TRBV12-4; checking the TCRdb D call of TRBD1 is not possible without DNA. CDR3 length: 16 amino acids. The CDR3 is CASSSDRVRSYNEQFF.

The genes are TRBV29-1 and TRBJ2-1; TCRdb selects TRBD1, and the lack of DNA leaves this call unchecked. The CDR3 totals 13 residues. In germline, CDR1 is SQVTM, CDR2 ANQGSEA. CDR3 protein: CSADRGPYNEQFF.

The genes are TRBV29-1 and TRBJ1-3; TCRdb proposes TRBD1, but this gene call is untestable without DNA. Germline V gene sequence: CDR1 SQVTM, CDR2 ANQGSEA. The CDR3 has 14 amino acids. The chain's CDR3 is CSVAGQGVGNTIYF.

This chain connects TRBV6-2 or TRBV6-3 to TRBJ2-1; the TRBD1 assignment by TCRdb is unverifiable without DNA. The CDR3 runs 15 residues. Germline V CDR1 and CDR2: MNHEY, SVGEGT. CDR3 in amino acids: CASSGRDRVYNEQFF.

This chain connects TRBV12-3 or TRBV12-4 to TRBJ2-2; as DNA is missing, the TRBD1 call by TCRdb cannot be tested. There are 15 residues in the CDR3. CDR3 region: CASRQRTGGSGELFF.

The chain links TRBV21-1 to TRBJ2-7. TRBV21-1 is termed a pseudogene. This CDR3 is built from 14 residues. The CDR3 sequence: CASSPSRESYEQYF.

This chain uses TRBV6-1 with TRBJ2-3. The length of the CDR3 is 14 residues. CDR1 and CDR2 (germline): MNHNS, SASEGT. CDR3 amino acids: CASSDLYSTDTQYF.

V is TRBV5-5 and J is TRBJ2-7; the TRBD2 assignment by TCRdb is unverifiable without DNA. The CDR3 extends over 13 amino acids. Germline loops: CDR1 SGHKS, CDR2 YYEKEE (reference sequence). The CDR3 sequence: CASSFIQGGEQYF.

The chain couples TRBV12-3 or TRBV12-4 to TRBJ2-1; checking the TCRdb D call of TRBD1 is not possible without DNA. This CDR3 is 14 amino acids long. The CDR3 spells CASNDRDGYNEQFF.